The 14 T cell receptor beta chains below all came from one sample that was sequenced in a study of response to subunit inactivated influenza vaccine. TCRdb re-analysed the RT-PCR reads in MiXCR, keeping a single row per CDR3 protein. This table holds 650,000 to 800,000 distinct CDR3 sequences, less than 20% found once. The input for sequencing was PBMCs from blood, taken roughly 5 days after vaccination. The receptor set was obtained from a man in his fifties or sixties who received an inactivated influenza vaccine.

The CDR3 region has the DNA TGCAGTGCTAGAGATCTCTATGGCTACACCTTC. It is translated as CSARDLYGYTF. The chain combines TRBV20-1 with TRBJ1-2; D unresolved. This CDR3 region has 11 residues. Germline V CDR1 and CDR2: DFQATT, SNEGSKA (reference sequence). V lost 0 bases to trimming and J lost 4 bases, with 3 bases between them.

This clonotype appeared many times. This chain links TRBV9 with TRBJ1-1, with D hard to call. The CDR3 loop spans 11 amino acids. Trimming cost V 0 bases and J 6 bases, with 3 bases left between them. Looked up from germline, CDR1 is SGDLS and CDR2 is YYNGEE. CDR3 bases: TGTGCCAGCAGCGTAGGCTCTGAAGCTTTCTTT. Translating gives CASSVGSEAFF. Full variable domain (outside the CDR3, taken from reference TRBV9 and TRBJ1-1): DSGVTQTPKHLITATGQRVTLRCSPRSGDLSVYWYQQSLDQGLQFLIQYYNGEERAKGNILERFSAQQFPDLHSELNLSSLELGDSALYFCASSVGSEAFFGQGTRLTVV.

This clonotype was counted ten times or more. The chain uses TRBV4-1 and TRBJ1-1; D not resolved. The CDR3 is 13 amino acids. Deletions cut 2 bases from V and 1 base from J, with 5 bases between. The germline V gene encodes CDR1 MGHRA and CDR2 YSYEKL. CDR3 amino acids: CASSQQRNTEAFF. DNA of the CDR3: TGCGCCAGCAGCCAACAAAGGAACACTGAAGCTTTCTTT.

The chain employs TRBV6-2 or TRBV6-3 and TRBJ2-3, with 13 bases matching TRBD2. The V segment lost 3 bases and the J segment 6 bases; nucleotides outside the gene matches: 12. The CDR3 is made up of 18 amino acids. Germline V gene data show CDR1 as MNHEY and CDR2 as SVGEGT. In DNA form, the CDR3 reads TGTGCCAGCAGTTATCCCGACTGGACTAGCGGGAGTCGGGATACGCAGTATTTT. Its protein is CASSYPDWTSGSRDTQYF.

This clonotype was detected ten times or more. The chain couples TRBV12-3 or TRBV12-4 to TRBJ2-5; the D gene is possibly TRBD2 (5 bases). This CDR3 is built from 15 residues. The V and J ends lost 2 bases and 1 base respectively, with 11 bases between them. CDR3 sequence reads: CASSLWAGLQETQYF. The CDR3 region has the DNA TGTGCCAGCAGTTTATGGGCAGGACTCCAAGAGACCCAGTACTTC.

The rearrangement uses TRBV6-1 and TRBJ2-5; D perhaps matches TRBD1 (5 bases). The V end lost 7 bases, the J end lost 5 bases, and 17 bases lay between the germline ends. The germline CDR1 and CDR2 sequences are MNHNS and SASEGT. The CDR3 length is 14 residues. The DNA for the CDR3 is TGTGCCAGCACCTTTAACCCAGGGTTGGAGACCCAGTACTTC. It specifies CASTFNPGLETQYF.

This chain uses TRBV20-1 with TRBJ2-7; D remains unclear. From germline, CDR1 is DFQATT and CDR2 SNEGSKA (reference sequence). Trimming took off 3 bases at V and 1 base at J, with 16 bases between the two ends. The CDR3 is made up of 15 amino acids. The CDR3 DNA is TGCAGTGCTAGCGATCCCCGGACCTCGTCCTACGAGCAGTACTTC. Protein product: CSASDPRTSSYEQYF.

This clonotype was seen more than once but under ten times. This chain uses TRBV18 with TRBJ2-3; TRBD2 aligns across 9 bases. Trimming removed 3 bases from V and 7 bases from J; junction bases left unmatched: 5. This CDR3 is built from 14 residues. The germline V gene encodes CDR1 KGHSH and CDR2 LQKENI. CDR3 sequence reads: CASSPTSGSYTQYF. The CDR3 nucleotides are TGTGCCAGCTCACCGACTAGCGGTTCCTATACGCAGTATTTT.

Turning to this clonotype: At one end, the junction sequence differs from germline, possibly due to a read error. The chain has TRBV7-2 and TRBJ2-1, with 13 nucleotides matching TRBD2. Germline V CDR1 and CDR2: SGHTA, FQGNSA. This CDR3 has 13 amino acids. CDR3 amino acids: CASSPGLAGVRVF. CDR3 coding DNA: TGTGCCAGCAGCCCAGGACTAGCGGGGGTCAGGGTCTTC.

As for this clonotype: A much more abundant neighbour one base away suggests this may be a read error. The J gene is TRBJ2-7, the V gene TRBV29-1; maybe TRBD1 (6 bases). Per the germline V gene, CDR1 is SQVTM and CDR2 is ANQGSEA. This CDR3 has 12 residues. The CDR3 region is CSAVDSHYEKYF. In DNA form, the CDR3 reads TGCAGCGCCGTGGACAGTCACTACGAGAAGTACTTC.

The sample holds a few counts of this clonotype. The J gene is TRBJ2-3, the V gene TRBV5-6, with D unresolved. This CDR3 comprises 13 residues. Between the trimmed V and J ends, which lost 3 bases and 8 bases, there was a span of 13 bases. Looked up from germline, CDR1 is SGHDT and CDR2 is YYEEEE. The CDR3 nucleotides are TGTGCCAGCAGCTCAACGGACCTTTTTACGCAGTATTTT. This gives the protein CASSSTDLFTQYF. The full variable domain, its missing parts supplied by reference TRBV5-6 and TRBJ2-3, is DAGVTQSPTHLIKTRGQQVTLRCSPKSGHDTVSWYQQALGQGPQFIFQYYEEEERQRGNFPDRFSGHQFPNYSSELNVNALLLGDSALYLCASSSTDLFTQYFGPGTRLTVL.

This clonotype was counted between two and nine times. V gene TRBV4-3 combines with J gene TRBJ1-1; weak D call: TRBD1 (6 bases). V was trimmed by 0 bases and J by 5 bases, leaving 13 bases between them. Germline CDR1 LGHNA, CDR2 YSLEER. The CDR3 extends over 15 amino acids. In nucleotides, the CDR3 is TGCGCCAGCAGCCAAGATCAGGGGAGGTGGACTGAAGCTTTCTTT. Translating it yields CASSQDQGRWTEAFF.

The chain uses TRBV6-1 and TRBJ1-4, with 10 bases matching TRBD1. The CDR3 runs to 14 residues. Germline values: CDR1 MNHNS, CDR2 SASEGT. The V and J ends lost 6 bases and 4 bases, in that order; junction bases with no gene match: 2. The CDR3 sequence: CASRRDRGNEKLFF. For the CDR3, the DNA is TGTGCCAGCAGACGGGACAGGGGTAATGAAAAACTGTTTTTT.

This clonotype has only a few counts. This chain links TRBV7-8 with TRBJ2-7, with D unresolved. CDR1 is SGHVS, CDR2 FQNEAQ, per germline. The CDR3 totals 15 residues. V was shortened by 5 bases and J by 0 bases, with 14 bases between the two germline ends. CDR3 sequence: CASSPRRISSYEQYF. In nucleotides, the CDR3 is TGTGCCAGCAGCCCCCGGCGTATAAGCTCCTACGAGCAGTACTTC.